Below are 31 T cell receptor beta chains sequenced from a single sample in a study of cytomegalovirus exposure and HLA in healthy donors. 60 Vbeta and 13 Jbeta primers were used in PCR. Only in-frame clones appear in the TCRdb table, and some are missing; sequencing was by immunoSEQ multiplex PCR. The data show roughly 140,000 clones, 60% to 80% seen once. The sample was PBMCs. These receptors came from a male donor in good health and CMV-seronegative.

The chain has TRBV30 and TRBJ2-3; D unresolved. The CDR3 consists of 14 residues. Trimming took off 4 bases at V and 0 bases at J, with 11 bases between the two ends. Germline-derived CDR1 and CDR2 are GTSNPN and SVGIG (reference sequence). In DNA form, the CDR3 reads TGTGCCTGGACCCTTCGTACTAGCACAGATACGCAGTATTTT. This gives the protein CAWTLRTSTDTQYF.

The chain carries TRBV9 and TRBJ2-1, with 9 bases identical to TRBD2. The V gene end was trimmed by 0 bases and the J gene end by 6 bases; junction bases not matched to a gene: 4. The CDR3 covers 15 residues. Germline V gives CDR1 SGDLS, CDR2 YYNGEE. DNA of the CDR3: TGTGCCAGCAGCGTAGGCGGGAGGGTTTTCAATGAGCAGTTCTTC. Its translation is CASSVGGRVFNEQFF.

This clone was recorded a few times. The CDR3 protein is CASSWGQGIGRVPNTGELFF. The CDR3 DNA reads TGTGCCAGCAGCTGGGGACAGGGTATCGGAAGGGTGCCGAACACCGGGGAGCTGTTTTTT. The chain links TRBV7-6 to TRBJ2-2, with TRBD1 identical over 9 bases. With V trimmed by 4 bases and J by 0 bases, 15 bases remained unmatched. The length of the CDR3 is 20 residues. Germline loops: CDR1 SGHVS, CDR2 FNYEAQ. Full variable domain (missing parts from reference TRBV7-6 and TRBJ2-2): GAGVSQSPRYKVTKRGQDVALRCDPISGHVSLYWYRQALGQGPEFLTYFNYEAQQDKSGLPNDRFSAERPEGSISTLTIQRTEQRDSAMYRCASSWGQGIGRVPNTGELFFGEGSRLTVL.

This chain links TRBV7-2 with TRBJ1-3, with a tentative D call TRBD1 (5 bases). CDR3 length: 15 amino acids. V was cut by 2 bases and J by 3 bases, with 11 bases left in between. Germline loops: CDR1 SGHTA, CDR2 FQGNSA. This chain's CDR3 is CASSLRGKRGNTIYF. Written as DNA, the CDR3 is TGTGCCAGCAGCTTACGGGGGAAGCGTGGAAACACCATATATTTT.

The chain carries TRBV2 and TRBJ2-5; D is possibly TRBD1 (6 bases). Germline V gene lookup returns CDR1 SNHLY and CDR2 FYNNEI. With 6 bases removed from V and 2 bases from J, the gap between germline ends came to 13 bases. CDR3 length: 14 amino acids. CDR3 residues: CASSRPGQQETQYF. CDR3 DNA sequence: TGTGCCAGCAGCCGCCCCGGACAGCAAGAGACCCAGTACTTC.

V gene TRBV19 combines with J gene TRBJ1-2; D possibly corresponds to TRBD1 (5 bases). This CDR3 has 15 amino acids. Trimming cost V 9 bases and J 4 bases, with 21 bases left between them. Looked up from germline, CDR1 is LNHDA and CDR2 is SQIVND (reference sequence). Here the CDR3 reads CASTRFGAGGYGYTF. The CDR3 DNA follows: TGTGCCAGCACCCGCTTTGGAGCGGGGGGCTATGGCTACACCTTC.

This chain connects TRBV7-3 to TRBJ2-3; weak D call: TRBD1 (5 bases). The CDR3 sequence is 15 residues long. The germline V gene encodes CDR1 SGHTA and CDR2 FQGTGA. The germline V and J ends were trimmed by 5 bases and 5 bases, with 17 bases remaining between them. The CDR3 DNA reads TGTGCCAGCAGCCCAGGTGGGGCCGGGCAAGATACGCAGTATTTT. This gives the protein CASSPGGAGQDTQYF.

The V call is TRBV27, the J call TRBJ2-6; 9 positions match TRBD1. This CDR3 has 17 residues. V shed 6 bases and J 2 bases; nucleotides not matched to a gene: 8. Germline V gene lookup returns CDR1 MNHEY and CDR2 SMNVEV (reference sequence). The CDR3 DNA sequence: TGTGCCAGCAGCTACACAGGGGGCTCCCCTGGGGCCAACGTCCTGACTTTC. It translates to CASSYTGGSPGANVLTF. Supplemented by reference TRBV27 and TRBJ2-6, the full variable domain reads EAQVTQNPRYLITVTGKKLTVTCSQNMNHEYMSWYRQDPGLGLRQIYYSMNVEVTDKGDVPEGYKVSRKEKRNFPLILESPSPNQTSLYFCASSYTGGSPGANVLTFGAGSRLTVL.

This clone was seen just once. The rearrangement joins TRBV6-1 to TRBJ1-4; D uncertain. V lost 2 bases and J lost 4, with 11 bases in between. This CDR3 spans 15 amino acids. Germline V gene sequence: CDR1 MNHNS, CDR2 SASEGT. The CDR3 protein is CASSENDGGNEKLFF. In DNA, the CDR3 is TGTGCCAGCAGTGAAAATGACGGCGGTAATGAAAAACTGTTTTTT.

The table lists this clone with a few counts. The genes are TRBV2 and TRBJ2-4, with 9 bases matching TRBD1. Trimming cost V 4 bases and J 2 bases; bases outside gene matches: 3. This CDR3 comprises 15 residues. Germline values: CDR1 SNHLY, CDR2 FYNNEI. CDR3 DNA sequence: TGTGCCAGCAGTGGGACAGGGGCCCCCAAAAACATTCAGTACTTC. Its protein is CASSGTGAPKNIQYF.

The CDR3 DNA reads TGCAGCGTTATCAAGCGGAGCTCCTACAATGAGCAGTTCTTC. The encoded protein is CSVIKRSSYNEQFF. The V and J genes are TRBV29-1 and TRBJ2-1; D is perhaps TRBD2 (5 bases). The V end lost 5 bases, the J end lost 0 bases, and 11 bases lay between the germline ends. CDR3 length: 14 amino acids. Germline CDR1 reads SQVTM; CDR2 reads ANQGSEA.

V gene TRBV10-3 combines with J gene TRBJ2-3, with D possibly being TRBD1 (6 bases). The CDR3 is 14 amino acids. Per the germline V gene, CDR1 is ENHRY and CDR2 is SYGVKD. Trimming removed 3 bases at V and 5 bases at J, with 12 bases between. The CDR3 loop is CAISEVTGLDTQYF. CDR3 bases: TGTGCCATCAGTGAAGTAACAGGGCTAGATACGCAGTATTTT.

The J gene is TRBJ2-3, the V gene TRBV18; 9 nucleotides agree with TRBD1. The CDR3 covers 15 residues. Germline V gene lookup returns CDR1 KGHSH and CDR2 LQKENI. V shed 4 bases and J 4 bases; nucleotides not matched to a gene: 6. Here the CDR3 reads CASSRRDRESDTQYF. The CDR3 DNA is TGTGCCAGCTCACGACGGGACAGGGAATCAGATACGCAGTATTTT.

The chain carries TRBV5-8 and TRBJ2-1; TRBD2 aligns across 12 bases. V shed 0 bases and J 4 bases; nucleotides not matched to a gene: 5. Germline CDR1 and CDR2: SGHTS and YDEGEE. The CDR3 loop spans 17 amino acids. CDR3 nucleotides: TGTGCCAGCAGCTTGGCCAGGCTAGCGGGAGGGTACAATGAGCAGTTCTTC. Protein: CASSLARLAGGYNEQFF. Full variable domain (missing parts from reference TRBV5-8 and TRBJ2-1): EAGVTQSPTHLIKTRGQQATLRCSPISGHTSVYWYQQALGLGLQFLLWYDEGEERNRGNFPPRFSGRQFPNYSSELNVNALELEDSALYLCASSLARLAGGYNEQFFGPGTRLTVL.

This chain links TRBV5-1 with TRBJ2-7; the match to TRBD1 covers 9 bases. This CDR3 has 15 residues. Losses at the gene ends were 3 bases for V and 2 bases for J; bases not matched to a gene: 6. Germline loops: CDR1 SGHRS, CDR2 YFSETQ. In nucleotides, the CDR3 is TGCGCCAGCAGCTCGGAACAGGGGGCGACCTACGAGCAGTACTTC. This encodes CASSSEQGATYEQYF. Complete variable domain (other parts from reference TRBV5-1 and TRBJ2-7): KAGVTQTPRYLIKTRGQQVTLSCSPISGHRSVSWYQQTPGQGLQFLFEYFSETQRNKGNFPGRFSGRQFSNSRSEMNVSTLELGDSALYLCASSSEQGATYEQYFGPGTRLTVT.

The genes are TRBV11-2 and TRBJ2-7; TRBD1 matches at 10 bases. Germline V gene data show CDR1 as SGHAT and CDR2 as FQNNGV. The CDR3 has 14 amino acids. After removal of 5 bases from V and 4 bases from J, the junction contained 5 bases not matched to a gene. The CDR3 region is CASSLRQGAYEQYF. CDR3 bases: TGTGCCAGCAGCCTCAGACAGGGGGCTTACGAGCAGTACTTC.

This chain links TRBV7-6 with TRBJ2-7; 10 bases align to TRBD1. This CDR3 is built from 14 residues. With 3 bases clipped from V and 4 bases from J, the junction kept 3 bases outside the gene matches. The V gene's germline CDR1 is SGHVS and CDR2 FNYEAQ. The CDR3 here is CASSFRDRGYEQYF. DNA for the CDR3: TGTGCCAGCAGCTTCCGGGACAGGGGATACGAGCAGTACTTC.

This chain links TRBV30 with TRBJ1-2, with D tentatively TRBD1 (6 bases). Germline CDR1 GTSNPN, CDR2 SVGIG (reference sequence). Trimming shortened V by 1 base and J by 3 bases, and 9 bases separated the two germline ends. The CDR3 is made up of 13 amino acids. In DNA form, the CDR3 reads TGTGCCTGGAGTGGCGGACAGTACTATGGCTACACCTTC. The encoded protein is CAWSGGQYYGYTF.

The chain joins TRBV6-5 to TRBJ1-5, with unresolved D. Trimming shortened V by 0 bases and J by 0 bases, and 9 bases separated the two germline ends. The germline CDR1 and CDR2 sequences are MNHEY and SVGAGI. The CDR3 totals 16 residues. CDR3 bases: TGTGCCAGCAGTTACTCGAGCACTGCTAGCAATCAGCCCCAGCATTTT. It specifies CASSYSSTASNQPQHF.

V gene TRBV19 combines with J gene TRBJ2-7; weak D call: TRBD1 (6 bases). The CDR3 extends over 15 amino acids. V dropped 1 base and J dropped 5 bases, with 15 bases sitting between them. CDR1 is LNHDA and CDR2 is SQIVND in the germline V gene (reference sequence). The DNA for the CDR3 is TGTGCCAGTAGTATAGGAGGGCAGGGGATACACGAGCAGTACTTC. Translating it yields CASSIGGQGIHEQYF.

The gene calls are TRBV5-8 and TRBJ1-5; 7 bases fit TRBD1. J was trimmed by 4 bases and V by 5 bases; bases with no gene match: 9. The V gene's germline CDR1 is SGHTS and CDR2 YDEGEE. This CDR3 region has 15 residues. The CDR3 sequence: CASRKPGQTNQPQHF. In DNA, the CDR3 is TGTGCCAGCAGGAAACCGGGACAGACTAATCAGCCCCAGCATTTT.

The chain couples TRBV4-1 to TRBJ1-2; D remains ambiguous. The CDR3 loop spans 14 amino acids. From germline, CDR1 is MGHRA and CDR2 YSYEKL. With 1 base removed from V and 7 bases from J, the gap between germline ends came to 13 bases. The CDR3, as DNA: TGCGCCAGCAGCCAAGCGTCAGGTGGCTTTGGCTACACCTTC. Protein product: CASSQASGGFGYTF.

The chain has TRBV5-1 and TRBJ1-3, with D unresolved. The CDR3 sequence is 16 residues long. The V gene lost 0 bases and the J gene lost 0 bases, with 10 bases spanning the gap. Germline-derived CDR1 and CDR2 are SGHRS and YFSETQ. CDR3 protein: CASSLGPTGSGNTIYF. As DNA, the CDR3 is TGCGCCAGCAGCTTGGGGCCCACGGGCTCTGGAAACACCATATATTTT.

The chain has TRBV19 and TRBJ2-1, with D possibly being TRBD2 (5 bases). The CDR3 covers 12 residues. V dropped 8 bases and J dropped 7 bases, with 12 bases sitting between them. From germline, CDR1 is LNHDA and CDR2 SQIVND (reference sequence). The DNA for the CDR3 is TGTGCCAGTCGAGGAGGTCGGAATGAGCAGTTCTTC. This gives the protein CASRGGRNEQFF.

This chain uses TRBV5-1 with TRBJ1-3; the D is unclear. The CDR3 spans 15 residues. The V end lost 6 bases, the J end lost 0 bases, and 13 bases lay between the germline ends. Per germline, CDR1 SGHRS and CDR2 YFSETQ. The CDR3 region is CASTTDTSSGNTIYF. As DNA, the CDR3 is TGCGCCAGCACAACTGACACGAGCTCTGGAAACACCATATATTTT.

The gene calls are TRBV7-9 and TRBJ2-2, with TRBD2 matching over 7 bases. The V segment lost 0 bases and the J segment 5 bases; nucleotides outside the gene matches: 6. The CDR3 has 16 residues. CDR1 is SEHNR and CDR2 is FQNEAQ in the germline V gene (reference sequence). CDR3: CASSLAGGSITGELFF. DNA for the CDR3: TGTGCCAGCAGCTTAGCGGGGGGGTCCATAACCGGGGAGCTGTTTTTT. Looking up the rest from reference TRBV7-9 and TRBJ2-2 gives the full variable domain: DTGVSQNPRHKITKRGQNVTFRCDPISEHNRLYWYRQTLGQGPEFLTYFQNEAQLEKSRLLSDRFSAERPKGSFSTLEIQRTEQGDSAMYLCASSLAGGSITGELFFGEGSRLTVL.

The J gene is TRBJ2-5, the V gene TRBV5-1, with 8 bases identical to TRBD2. The V gene's germline CDR1 is SGHRS and CDR2 YFSETQ. CDR3 size: 16 residues. Trimming cost V 1 base and J 2 bases; bases outside gene matches: 7. The CDR3: CASSLKGGGLQETQYF. Written as DNA, the CDR3 is TGCGCCAGCAGCTTGAAAGGCGGGGGGCTTCAAGAGACCCAGTACTTC.

This clone was seen once. The CDR3 loop is CASSLSASTGGTEAFF. CDR3 bases: TGTGCCAGCAGTTTATCGGCATCCACTGGGGGGACTGAAGCTTTCTTT. The genes are TRBV27 and TRBJ1-1; TRBD1 is a possible D gene (5 bases). Germline-derived CDR1 and CDR2 are MNHEY and SMNVEV (reference sequence). This CDR3 contains 16 residues. V was pared by 0 bases and J by 5 bases, with 16 bases between.

This sequence joins TRBV5-1 and TRBJ2-6, with no clear D. Trimming removed 4 bases from V and 0 bases from J, with 5 bases in between. The CDR3 is made up of 14 amino acids. Germline V gene data show CDR1 as SGHRS and CDR2 as YFSETQ. CDR3 sequence reads: CASSQDSGANVLTF. The CDR3 DNA reads as TGCGCCAGCAGCCAGGACTCTGGGGCCAACGTCCTGACTTTC.

This clone was observed a handful of times. The genes are TRBV7-9 and TRBJ1-2; D possibly corresponds to TRBD1 (5 bases). CDR3 size: 13 residues. Deletions cut 3 bases from V and 2 bases from J, with 7 bases between. Germline assignment: CDR1 SEHNR and CDR2 FQNEAQ (reference sequence). The CDR3 nucleotides read TGTGCCAGCAGCTTCGCAGGGAACTATGGCTACACCTTC. Protein sequence: CASSFAGNYGYTF.

V is TRBV9 and J is TRBJ1-2; D gene uncertain. Trimming took off 0 bases at V and 2 bases at J, with 11 bases between the two ends. Germline-derived CDR1 and CDR2 are SGDLS and YYNGEE. This CDR3 spans 15 amino acids. The CDR3 bases are TGTGCCAGCAGCGTAGACGCCAACAGCAACTATGGCTACACCTTC. As protein: CASSVDANSNYGYTF. The whole variable domain, remainder taken from reference TRBV9 and TRBJ1-2, is DSGVTQTPKHLITATGQRVTLRCSPRSGDLSVYWYQQSLDQGLQFLIQYYNGEERAKGNILERFSAQQFPDLHSELNLSSLELGDSALYFCASSVDANSNYGYTFGSGTRLTVV.